Listed here are 26 T cell receptor beta chains from one sample, sequenced in a study of shared clonotypes between healthy human individuals. The method was immunoSEQ multiplex PCR; TCRdb's version includes in-frame clones alone and lacks a portion of them. The data contain around 430,000 clones, roughly 77% of them singletons. Sequenced: PBMCs. These receptors all come from a woman between 35 and 50 years old in good health. Some clones in this sample may be carry-over from other donors' samples.

V gene TRBV7-8 combines with J gene TRBJ1-5; D gene ambiguous. The CDR3 has 14 amino acids. The ends were cut back, 4 bases at V and 2 bases at J, with 9 bases in the middle. CDR1 is SGHVS and CDR2 is FQNEAQ in the germline V gene. Written as DNA, the CDR3 is TGTGCCAGCAGCTATGATGTGGGCAATCAGCCCCAGCATTTT. It yields the protein CASSYDVGNQPQHF.

The chain couples TRBV21-1 to TRBJ2-7; TRBD2, as called in the table, went unchecked against the DNA. TRBV21-1 is labeled a pseudogene. The CDR3 spans 15 residues. The chain's CDR3 is CASSKAGREFGEQYF. The CDR3 coding sequence is TGTGCCAGCAGCAAAGCGGGTCGGGAGTTCGGCGAGCAGTACTTC.

This clone was detected once. This may stem from a read error, because a much larger clone lies one nucleotide away. The rearrangement uses TRBV7-2 and TRBJ1-2; D gene ambiguous. In germline, CDR1 is SGHTA, CDR2 FQGNSA. The CDR3 is 12 amino acids. CDR3 sequence (DNA): TGTGTCAGCAGCTTCACTAACTATGGCTACACCTTC. Protein sequence: CVSSFTNYGYTF.

This clone was picked up one time. This chain joins TRBV4-1 and TRBJ2-7; D is undetermined. The germline V gene encodes CDR1 MGHRA and CDR2 YSYEKL. CDR3 length equals 14 residues. The ends were cut back, 1 base at V and 2 bases at J, with 9 bases in the middle. As DNA, the CDR3 is TGCGCCAGCAGCCAAGGCTATGGGGCCTACGAGCAGTACTTC. This sequence encodes CASSQGYGAYEQYF.

This sequence joins TRBV5-1 and TRBJ2-2, with 14 positions matching TRBD2. The junction had 11 bases not matched to a gene; V was cut back by 4 bases and J by 6 bases. From germline, CDR1 is SGHRS and CDR2 YFSETQ. This CDR3 is built from 18 residues. This chain's CDR3 is CASSTTSGRAGLAGELFF. In DNA, the CDR3 is TGCGCCAGCAGCACGACTAGCGGGAGGGCCGGGTTGGCCGGGGAGCTGTTTTTT. Together with reference TRBV5-1 and TRBJ2-2, the CDR3 gives the full variable domain: KAGVTQTPRYLIKTRGQQVTLSCSPISGHRSVSWYQQTPGQGLQFLFEYFSETQRNKGNFPGRFSGRQFSNSRSEMNVSTLELGDSALYLCASSTTSGRAGLAGELFFGEGSRLTVL.

The chain carries TRBV6-1 and TRBJ2-2; 7 positions match TRBD2. V shed 1 base and J 2 bases; nucleotides not matched to a gene: 7. The CDR3 sequence is 17 residues long. Germline V gives CDR1 MNHNS, CDR2 SASEGT. In DNA form, the CDR3 reads TGTGCCAGCAGTGAAGGGCGCGGGAGCGGAAACACCGGGGAGCTGTTTTTT. Residues: CASSEGRGSGNTGELFF.

This clone has a count of ten or more. This CDR3 is also generated by other DNA sequences in the sample. The CDR3 sequence: CSVSTSGSYEQYF. The CDR3 DNA reads as TGCAGCGTCTCGACTAGCGGGTCGTACGAGCAGTACTTC. The genes are TRBV29-1 and TRBJ2-7, with TRBD2 matching 10 bases. CDR3 length equals 13 residues. With V trimmed by 6 bases and J by 4 bases, 6 bases remained unmatched. CDR1 and CDR2 from the germline V gene are SQVTM and ANQGSEA.

In DNA form, the CDR3 reads TGTGCCAGTAGCCGTCTGATCAGGGAGACCCAGTACTTC. This sequence encodes CASSRLIRETQYF. The V and J genes are TRBV19 and TRBJ2-5; D remains unclear. Per germline, CDR1 LNHDA and CDR2 SQIVND (reference sequence). The CDR3 runs 13 residues. V was clipped by 6 bases and J by 5 bases, with 13 bases between them. Looking up the rest from reference TRBV19 and TRBJ2-5 gives the full variable domain: DGGITQSPKYLFRKEGQNVTLSCEQNLNHDAMYWYRQDPGQGLRLIYYSQIVNDFQKGDIAEGYSVSREKKESFPLTVTSAQKNPTAFYLCASSRLIRETQYFGPGTRLLVL.

Remarks on this clone: Other DNA sequences in the same sample also yield this CDR3. The chain combines TRBV5-1 with TRBJ2-1, with D possibly TRBD2 on 6 matching bases. This CDR3 spans 14 amino acids. Deletions cut 3 bases from V and 2 bases from J, with 9 bases between. In germline, CDR1 is SGHRS, CDR2 YFSETQ. CDR3 DNA sequence: TGCGCCAGCAGCTCCGGAGGGCCCTACAATGAGCAGTTCTTC. Protein product: CASSSGGPYNEQFF.

A word on this clone: A single base separates this from a much larger clone, so it may be a read error. The CDR3 DNA reads TGTGCCAGCAGCCGACAGTACCAAGAGACCCAGTACTTC. Its protein is CASSRQYQETQYF. The chain joins TRBV6-5 to TRBJ2-5; tentatively, D is TRBD1 (5 bases). Germline-derived CDR1 and CDR2 are MNHEY and SVGAGI. Trimming pared 6 bases from V and 0 bases from J, leaving 8 bases between. The CDR3 is 13 amino acids.

The chain joins TRBV30 to TRBJ2-3; weak D call: TRBD1 (5 bases). There are 12 residues in the CDR3. Trimming cost V 4 bases and J 3 bases, with 8 bases left between them. The germline CDR1 and CDR2 sequences are GTSNPN and SVGIG (reference sequence). CDR3 region: CAWTGLTDTQYF. The CDR3 DNA follows: TGTGCCTGGACAGGGCTAACAGATACGCAGTATTTT.

The chain joins TRBV30 to TRBJ1-1, with D unclear. Trimming stripped 4 bases from V and 0 bases from J, with 27 bases between. In germline, CDR1 is GTSNPN, CDR2 SVGIG (reference sequence). There are 19 residues in the CDR3. Written as DNA, the CDR3 is TGTGCCTGGATCCCCTCTAACCGGGTCCCGCAATTACTGAACACTGAAGCTTTCTTT. This codes for CAWIPSNRVPQLLNTEAFF.

A remark on this clone: A far larger clone is a single base away, which makes a read error likely. This chain connects TRBV30 to TRBJ1-6, with TRBD1 as a possible D gene (5 bases). Germline CDR1 and CDR2: GTSNPN and SVGIG (reference sequence). This CDR3 contains 15 residues. The CDR3 loop reads CAWRNSGGTNSPPHF. In DNA form, the CDR3 reads TGTGCCTGGAGGAACTCGGGGGGGACCAATTCACCCCCCCACTTT.

This chain uses TRBV5-4 with TRBJ2-7, with D possibly matching TRBD2 (5 bases). Per the germline V gene, CDR1 is SGHNT and CDR2 is YYREEE (reference sequence). This CDR3 has 12 residues. V was clipped by 1 base and J by 4 bases, with 6 bases between them. CDR3 region: CASSLREYEQYF. The DNA of the CDR3 is TGTGCCAGCAGCTTGAGGGAGTACGAGCAGTACTTC.

Here the CDR3 DNA reads TGTGCCAGCACCCCGTGGGGCGTCCGGAACACTGAAGCTTTCTTT. Amino acids: CASTPWGVRNTEAFF. The chain combines TRBV28 with TRBJ1-1, with D possibly TRBD1 on 5 matching bases. The CDR3 consists of 15 residues. Germline assignment: CDR1 MDHEN and CDR2 SYDVKM. Between the trimmed V and J ends, which lost 7 bases and 1 base, there was a span of 16 bases.

V usage is TRBV6-4 and J usage is TRBJ2-1; D call uncertain. Germline CDR1 MRHNA, CDR2 SNTAGT. V lost 3 bases to trimming and J lost 2 bases, with 11 bases between them. CDR3 length: 15 amino acids. CDR3 loop: CASSEQPGPYNEQFF. The CDR3 DNA reads TGTGCCAGCAGTGAACAGCCGGGCCCCTACAATGAGCAGTTCTTC.

The chain is built from TRBV11-2 and TRBJ2-5; D may be TRBD1 or TRBD2 (6 bases each). V lost 5 bases and J lost 1, with 14 bases in between. CDR3 length: 15 residues. Germline CDR1 SGHAT, CDR2 FQNNGV. In nucleotides, the CDR3 is TGTGCCAGCAGCAGGGGGGACTTATCCCAAGAGACCCAGTACTTC. Its protein product is CASSRGDLSQETQYF.

The genes are TRBV4-1 and TRBJ1-1; no clear D. Per germline, CDR1 MGHRA and CDR2 YSYEKL. The V end was cut by 0 bases, the J end by 6 bases, with 14 bases between. CDR3 length: 15 residues. The CDR3 sequence is CASSQDRGGAAEAFF. DNA for the CDR3: TGCGCCAGCAGCCAAGATCGAGGAGGTGCTGCTGAAGCTTTCTTT.

This clone was seen at least ten times. The rearrangement uses TRBV30 and TRBJ2-3; TRBD2 aligns across 15 bases. Germline values: CDR1 GTSNPN, CDR2 SVGIG (reference sequence). This CDR3 has 19 residues. V lost 5 bases and J lost 0; bases outside the gene matches: 12. The CDR3 sequence is CAWGSGLAGGAGSTDTQYF. The CDR3 DNA reads TGTGCCTGGGGCTCGGGACTAGCGGGAGGTGCTGGAAGCACAGATACGCAGTATTTT. Based on the CDR3 plus reference TRBV30 and TRBJ2-3, the full variable domain is SQTIHQWPATLVQPVGSPLSLECTVEGTSNPNLYWYRQAAGRGLQLLFYSVGIGQISSEVPQNLSASRPQDRQFILSSKKLLLSDSGFYLCAWGSGLAGGAGSTDTQYFGPGTRLTVL.

The chain employs TRBV6-5 and TRBJ2-1; tentative D call: TRBD1 (6 bases). This CDR3 spans 13 amino acids. The germline gives CDR1 MNHEY, CDR2 SVGAGI. With 6 bases removed from V and 3 bases from J, the gap between germline ends came to 9 bases. The CDR3 DNA reads TGTGCCAGCAGACGGGACAACTACAATGAGCAGTTCTTC. Its protein product is CASRRDNYNEQFF.

The V and J genes are TRBV10-3 and TRBJ1-1; 9 bases fit TRBD1. Germline CDR1 is ENHRY and CDR2 is SYGVKD. Trimming took 3 bases from V and 2 from J; bases not matched to a gene: 4. The CDR3 length is 15 residues. CDR3 in amino acids: CAISEQGAINTEAFF. CDR3 in DNA: TGTGCCATCAGTGAACAGGGGGCTATAAACACTGAAGCTTTCTTT.

The chain carries TRBV7-9 and TRBJ2-7; weak D call: TRBD1 (6 bases). Germline CDR1 and CDR2: SEHNR and FQNEAQ (reference sequence). Trimming shortened V by 5 bases and J by 5 bases, and 16 bases separated the two germline ends. CDR3 length: 14 residues. The CDR3 sequence is CASSLSDRSHEQYF. CDR3 DNA sequence: TGTGCCAGCAGCCTTAGCGACAGGTCCCACGAGCAGTACTTC. The full variable domain, completed using reference TRBV7-9 and TRBJ2-7, is DTGVSQNPRHKITKRGQNVTFRCDPISEHNRLYWYRQTLGQGPEFLTYFQNEAQLEKSRLLSDRFSAERPKGSFSTLEIQRTEQGDSAMYLCASSLSDRSHEQYFGPGTRLTVT.

The chain uses TRBV5-3 and TRBJ2-5, with no clear D. TRBV5-3 is an ORF for which the function is uncertain. The CDR3 spans 13 residues. V was cut by 4 bases and J by 5 bases, with 12 bases left in between. CDR3 bases: TGTGCCAGAAGCCACCAAAGGGATGAGACCCAGTACTTC. Residues: CARSHQRDETQYF.

The chain couples TRBV4-3 to TRBJ2-2, with a possible D match to TRBD2 (5 bases). The ends were cut back, 5 bases at V and 3 bases at J, with 10 bases in the middle. The CDR3 contains 14 residues. Germline V CDR1 and CDR2: LGHNA, YSLEER. This CDR3 reads CASSSGEDTGELFF. The CDR3 coding sequence is TGCGCCAGCAGCAGCGGCGAGGACACCGGGGAGCTGTTTTTT.

This clone has just a few counts. V gene TRBV29-1 combines with J gene TRBJ2-1, with 7 bases matching TRBD1. With 6 bases clipped from V and 4 bases from J, the junction kept 18 bases outside the gene matches. Germline V gives CDR1 SQVTM, CDR2 ANQGSEA. The CDR3 extends over 17 amino acids. This CDR3 is CSVQGPVRTGLYNEQFF. As DNA, the CDR3 is TGCAGCGTCCAGGGACCGGTTAGGACAGGCCTATACAATGAGCAGTTCTTC.

Here the CDR3 reads CASSFAGDSYEQYF. The CDR3 nucleotides are TGTGCCAGCAGCTTTGCGGGGGACTCCTACGAGCAGTACTTC. The gene calls are TRBV9 and TRBJ2-7; 7 positions match TRBD2. The germline V gene encodes CDR1 SGDLS and CDR2 YYNGEE. The V gene end was trimmed by 4 bases and the J gene end by 0 bases; junction bases not matched to a gene: 4. The CDR3 contains 14 residues.